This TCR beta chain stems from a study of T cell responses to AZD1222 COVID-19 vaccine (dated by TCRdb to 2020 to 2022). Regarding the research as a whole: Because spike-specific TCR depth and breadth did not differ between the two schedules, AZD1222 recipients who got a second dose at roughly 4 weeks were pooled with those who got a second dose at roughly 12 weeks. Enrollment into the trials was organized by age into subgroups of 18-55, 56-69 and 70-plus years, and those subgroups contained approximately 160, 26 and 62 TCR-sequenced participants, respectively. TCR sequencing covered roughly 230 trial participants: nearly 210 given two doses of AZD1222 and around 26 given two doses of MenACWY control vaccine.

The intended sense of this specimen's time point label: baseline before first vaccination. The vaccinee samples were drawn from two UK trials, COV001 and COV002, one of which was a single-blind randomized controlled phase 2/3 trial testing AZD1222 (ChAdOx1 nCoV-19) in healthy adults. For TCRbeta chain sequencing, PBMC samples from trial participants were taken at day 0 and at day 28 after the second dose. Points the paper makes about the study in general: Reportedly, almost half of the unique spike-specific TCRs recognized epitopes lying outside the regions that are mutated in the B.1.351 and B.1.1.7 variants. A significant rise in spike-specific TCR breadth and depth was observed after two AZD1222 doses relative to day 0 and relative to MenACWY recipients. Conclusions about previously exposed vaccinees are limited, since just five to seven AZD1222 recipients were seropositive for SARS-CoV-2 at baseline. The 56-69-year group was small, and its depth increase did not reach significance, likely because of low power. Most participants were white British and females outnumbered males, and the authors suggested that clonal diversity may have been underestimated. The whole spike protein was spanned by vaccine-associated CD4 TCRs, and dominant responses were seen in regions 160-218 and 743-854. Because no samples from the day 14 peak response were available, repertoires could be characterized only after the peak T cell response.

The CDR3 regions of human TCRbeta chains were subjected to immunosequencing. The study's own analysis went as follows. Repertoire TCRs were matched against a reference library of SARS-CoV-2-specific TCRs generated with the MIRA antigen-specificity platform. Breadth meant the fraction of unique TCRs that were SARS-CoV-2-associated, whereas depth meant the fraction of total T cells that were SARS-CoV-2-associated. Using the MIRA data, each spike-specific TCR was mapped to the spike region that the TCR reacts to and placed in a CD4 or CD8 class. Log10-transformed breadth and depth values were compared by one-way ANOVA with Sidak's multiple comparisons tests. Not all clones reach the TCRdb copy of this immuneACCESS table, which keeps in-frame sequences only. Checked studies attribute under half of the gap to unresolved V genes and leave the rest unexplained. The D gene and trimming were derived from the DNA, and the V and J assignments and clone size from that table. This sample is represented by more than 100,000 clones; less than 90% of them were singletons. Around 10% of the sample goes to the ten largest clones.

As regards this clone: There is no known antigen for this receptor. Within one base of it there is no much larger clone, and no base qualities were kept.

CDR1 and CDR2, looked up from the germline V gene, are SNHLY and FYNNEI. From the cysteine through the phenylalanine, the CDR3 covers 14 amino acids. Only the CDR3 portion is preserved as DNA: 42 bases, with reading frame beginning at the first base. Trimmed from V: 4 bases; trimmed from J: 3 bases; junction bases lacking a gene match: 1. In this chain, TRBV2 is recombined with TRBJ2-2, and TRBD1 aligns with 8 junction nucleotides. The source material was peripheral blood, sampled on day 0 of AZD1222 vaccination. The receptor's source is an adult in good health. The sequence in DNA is TGTGCCAGCAGTGTACAGGGGGACACCGGGGAGCTGTTTTTT. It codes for CASSVQGDTGELFF.